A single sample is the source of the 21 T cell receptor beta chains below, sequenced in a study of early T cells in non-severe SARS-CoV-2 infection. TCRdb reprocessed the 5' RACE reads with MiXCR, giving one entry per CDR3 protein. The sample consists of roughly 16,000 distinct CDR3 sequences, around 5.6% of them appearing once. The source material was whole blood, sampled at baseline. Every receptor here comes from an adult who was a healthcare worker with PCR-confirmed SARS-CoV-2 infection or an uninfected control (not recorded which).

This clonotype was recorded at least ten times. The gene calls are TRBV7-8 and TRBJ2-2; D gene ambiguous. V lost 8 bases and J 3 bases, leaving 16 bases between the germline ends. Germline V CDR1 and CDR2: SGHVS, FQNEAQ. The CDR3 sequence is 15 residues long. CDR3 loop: CASGPRALDTGELFF. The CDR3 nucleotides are TGTGCCAGCGGGCCCCGGGCGTTGGACACCGGGGAGCTGTTTTTT.

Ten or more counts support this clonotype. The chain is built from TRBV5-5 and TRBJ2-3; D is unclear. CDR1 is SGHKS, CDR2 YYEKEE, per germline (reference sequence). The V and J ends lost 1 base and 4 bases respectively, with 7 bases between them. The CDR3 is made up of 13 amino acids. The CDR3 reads CASSLFLADTQYF. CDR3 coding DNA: TGTGCCAGCAGCTTGTTTTTAGCAGATACGCAGTATTTT.

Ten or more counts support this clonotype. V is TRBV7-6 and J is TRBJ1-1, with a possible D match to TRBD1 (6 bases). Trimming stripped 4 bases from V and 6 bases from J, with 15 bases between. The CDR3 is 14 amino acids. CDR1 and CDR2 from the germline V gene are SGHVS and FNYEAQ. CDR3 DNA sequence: TGTGCCAGCAGCTCTTCAGGGGCTAGCGCTGAAGCTTTCTTT. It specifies CASSSSGASAEAFF.

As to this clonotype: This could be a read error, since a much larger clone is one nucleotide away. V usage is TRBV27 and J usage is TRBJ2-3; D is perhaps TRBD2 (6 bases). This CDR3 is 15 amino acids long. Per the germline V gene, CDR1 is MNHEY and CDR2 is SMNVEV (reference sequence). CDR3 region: CVSSLFPGRTDTQYF. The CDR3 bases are TGTGTCAGCAGTTTATTTCCAGGGAGGACAGATACGCAGTATTTT.

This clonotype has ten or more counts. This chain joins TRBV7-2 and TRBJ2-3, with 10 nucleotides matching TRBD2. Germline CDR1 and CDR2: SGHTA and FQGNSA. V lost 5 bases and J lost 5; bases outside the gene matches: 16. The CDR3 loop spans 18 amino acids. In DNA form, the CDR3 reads TGTGCCAGCAGCGCCGTCCATTCGAGCGGGGGGGCAATAGATACGCAGTATTTT. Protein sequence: CASSAVHSSGGAIDTQYF. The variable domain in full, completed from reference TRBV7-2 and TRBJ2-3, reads GAGVSQSPSNKVTEKGKDVELRCDPISGHTALYWYRQSLGQGLEFLIYFQGNSAPDKSGLPSDRFSAERTGGSVSTLTIQRTQQEDSAVYLCASSAVHSSGGAIDTQYFGPGTRLTVL.

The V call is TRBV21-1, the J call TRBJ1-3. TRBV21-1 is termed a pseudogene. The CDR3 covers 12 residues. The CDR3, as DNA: TGTGCCAGAGAGGGATCTGGAAACACCATATATTTT. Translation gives CAREGSGNTIYF.

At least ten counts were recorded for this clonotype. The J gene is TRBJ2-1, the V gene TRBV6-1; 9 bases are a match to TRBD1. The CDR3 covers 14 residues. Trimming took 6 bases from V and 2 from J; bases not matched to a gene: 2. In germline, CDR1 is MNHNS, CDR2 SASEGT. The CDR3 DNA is TGTGCCAGCAGCCGGGACAGGGCCTACAATGAGCAGTTCTTC. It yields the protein CASSRDRAYNEQFF.

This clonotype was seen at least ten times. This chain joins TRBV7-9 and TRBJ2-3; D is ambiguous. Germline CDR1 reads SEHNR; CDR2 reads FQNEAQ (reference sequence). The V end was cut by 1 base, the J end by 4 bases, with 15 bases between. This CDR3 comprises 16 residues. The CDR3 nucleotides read TGTGCCAGCAGCTTAGGTCTAACGAGTCTGGCAGATACGCAGTATTTT. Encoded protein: CASSLGLTSLADTQYF. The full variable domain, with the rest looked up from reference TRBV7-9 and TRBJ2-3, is DTGVSQNPRHKITKRGQNVTFRCDPISEHNRLYWYRQTLGQGPEFLTYFQNEAQLEKSRLLSDRFSAERPKGSFSTLEIQRTEQGDSAMYLCASSLGLTSLADTQYFGPGTRLTVL.

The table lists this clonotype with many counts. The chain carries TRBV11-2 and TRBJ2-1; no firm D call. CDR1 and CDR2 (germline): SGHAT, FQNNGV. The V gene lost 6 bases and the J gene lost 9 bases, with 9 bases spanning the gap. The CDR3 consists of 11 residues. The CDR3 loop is CASRSISEQFF. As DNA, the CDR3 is TGTGCCAGCAGATCCATTAGTGAGCAGTTCTTC.

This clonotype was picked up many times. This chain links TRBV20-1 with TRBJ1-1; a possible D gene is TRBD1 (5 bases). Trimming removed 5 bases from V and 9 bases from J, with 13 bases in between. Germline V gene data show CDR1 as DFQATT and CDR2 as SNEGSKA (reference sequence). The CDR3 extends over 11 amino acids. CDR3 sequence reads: CSAVGVDKAFF. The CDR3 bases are TGCAGTGCTGTGGGGGTGGATAAAGCTTTCTTT.

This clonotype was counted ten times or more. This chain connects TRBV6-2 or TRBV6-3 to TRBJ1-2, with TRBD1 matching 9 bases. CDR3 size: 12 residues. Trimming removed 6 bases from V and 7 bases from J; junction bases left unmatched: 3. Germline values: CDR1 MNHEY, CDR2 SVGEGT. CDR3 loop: CASRGQGGGYTF. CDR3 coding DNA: TGTGCCAGCAGGGGACAGGGAGGTGGCTACACCTTC.

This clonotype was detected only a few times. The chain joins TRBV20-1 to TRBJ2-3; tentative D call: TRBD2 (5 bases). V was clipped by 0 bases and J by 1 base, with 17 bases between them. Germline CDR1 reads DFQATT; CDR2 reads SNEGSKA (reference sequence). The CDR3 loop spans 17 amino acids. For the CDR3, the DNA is TGCAGTGCTAGAGAAACCCCACAGCGGATACGCACAGATACGCAGTATTTT. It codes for CSARETPQRIRTDTQYF.

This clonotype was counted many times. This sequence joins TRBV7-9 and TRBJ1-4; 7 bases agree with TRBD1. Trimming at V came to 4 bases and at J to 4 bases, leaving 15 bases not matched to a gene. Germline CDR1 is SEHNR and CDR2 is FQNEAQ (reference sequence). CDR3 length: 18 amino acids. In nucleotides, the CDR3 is TGTGCCAGCAGCTCCGACGTCTTACCGGGACAGTTTAATGAAAAACTGTTTTTT. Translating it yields CASSSDVLPGQFNEKLFF.

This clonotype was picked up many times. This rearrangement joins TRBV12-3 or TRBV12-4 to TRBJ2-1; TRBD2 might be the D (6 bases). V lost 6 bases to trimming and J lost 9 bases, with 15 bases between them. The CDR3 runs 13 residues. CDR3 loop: CASSPQRRGEQFF. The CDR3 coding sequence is TGTGCCAGCAGCCCTCAGCGGCGGGGTGAGCAGTTCTTC.

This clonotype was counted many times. The CDR3 reads CASGLEHRGLSTNEKLFF. DNA of the CDR3: TGTGCTAGTGGTTTGGAGCACAGGGGGCTTTCAACTAATGAAAAACTGTTTTTT. The J gene is TRBJ1-4, the V gene TRBV12-5; 9 bases line up with TRBD1. Germline lookup yields CDR1 LGHNT and CDR2 FRNRAP. After removal of 1 base from V and 0 bases from J, the junction contained 6 bases not matched to a gene. The CDR3 is 18 residues long. The entire variable domain, with the rest obtained from reference TRBV12-5 and TRBJ1-4, is as follows: DARVTQTPRHKVTEMGQEVTMRCQPILGHNTVFWYRQTMMQGLELLAYFRNRAPLDDSGMPKDRFSAEMPDATLATLKIQPSEPRDSAVYFCASGLEHRGLSTNEKLFFGSGTQLSVL.

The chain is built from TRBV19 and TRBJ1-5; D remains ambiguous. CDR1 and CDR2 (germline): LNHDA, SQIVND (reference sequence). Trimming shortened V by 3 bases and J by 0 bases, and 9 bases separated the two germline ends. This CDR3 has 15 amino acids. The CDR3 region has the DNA TGTGCCAGTAGTATCGGGCAGTATAGCAATCAGCCCCAGCATTTT. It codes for CASSIGQYSNQPQHF.

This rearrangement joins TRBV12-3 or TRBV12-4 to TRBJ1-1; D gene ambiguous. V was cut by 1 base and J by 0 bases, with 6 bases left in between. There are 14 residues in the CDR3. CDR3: CASSLGTLNTEAFF. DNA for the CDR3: TGTGCCAGCAGTTTAGGCACCTTGAACACTGAAGCTTTCTTT.

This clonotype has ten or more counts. CDR3 residues: CASSDRAGKYEQYF. DNA for the CDR3: TGTGCCAGCAGTGATCGGGCAGGGAAATACGAGCAGTACTTC. The chain recombines TRBV25-1 with TRBJ2-7; D is possibly TRBD1 (5 bases). This CDR3 is built from 14 residues. V dropped 3 bases and J dropped 4 bases, with 13 bases sitting between them. Germline CDR1 MGHDK, CDR2 SYGVNS.

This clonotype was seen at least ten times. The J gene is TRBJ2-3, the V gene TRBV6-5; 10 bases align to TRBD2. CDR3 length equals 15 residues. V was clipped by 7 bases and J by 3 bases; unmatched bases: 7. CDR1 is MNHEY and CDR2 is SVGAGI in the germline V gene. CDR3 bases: TGTGCCAGCATGAGCGGGGGGGCCATAACAGATACGCAGTATTTT. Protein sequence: CASMSGGAITDTQYF.

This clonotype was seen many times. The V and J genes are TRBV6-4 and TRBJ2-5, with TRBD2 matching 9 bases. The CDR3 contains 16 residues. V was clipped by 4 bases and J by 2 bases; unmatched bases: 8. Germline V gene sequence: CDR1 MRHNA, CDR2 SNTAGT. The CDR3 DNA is TGTGCCAGCAGTGCCGTGTTTAGCGGGGGTCAAGAGACCCAGTACTTC. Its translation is CASSAVFSGGQETQYF.

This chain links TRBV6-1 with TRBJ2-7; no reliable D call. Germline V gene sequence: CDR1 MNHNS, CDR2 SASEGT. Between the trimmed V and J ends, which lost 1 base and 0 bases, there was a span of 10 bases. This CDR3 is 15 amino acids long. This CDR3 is CASSEELGASYEQYF. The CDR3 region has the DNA TGTGCCAGCAGTGAAGAGCTAGGCGCCTCCTACGAGCAGTACTTC.